This T cell receptor (beta chain) was captured by sequencing in a study of blood T cell repertoires in COVID-19. Participants, roughly 18 to 90 years old, spanned about 26 US areas. Clinical histories supplied by participants themselves formed the basis of cohort assignment. No more than 2 weeks before study entry, exposed participants had met a case of COVID-19. Authors' data handling: The authors estimated nucleated cell counts from reference gene primer amplification. Assay: immunoSEQ multiplex PCR; the TCRdb copy retains only in-frame clones and omits some. V and J calls and clone size are as listed in that table; D and trimming were resolved from the DNA. This sample has a few hundred thousand clones, with roughly 90% found just once. Input material: PBMCs or T cells enriched from blood (not recorded which). The source is a woman under 40 who had been exposed to COVID-19.

This CDR3 reads CATSSGHGQQYF. The CDR3 DNA reads TGTGCCACCTCGTCGGGACATGGCCAGCAGTACTTC. This chain joins TRBV27 and TRBJ2-7; possibly TRBD1 for D (6 bases). CDR1 is MNHEY and CDR2 is SMNVEV in the germline V gene (reference sequence). V was shortened by 10 bases and J by 8 bases, with 18 bases between the two germline ends. The CDR3 is made up of 12 amino acids.